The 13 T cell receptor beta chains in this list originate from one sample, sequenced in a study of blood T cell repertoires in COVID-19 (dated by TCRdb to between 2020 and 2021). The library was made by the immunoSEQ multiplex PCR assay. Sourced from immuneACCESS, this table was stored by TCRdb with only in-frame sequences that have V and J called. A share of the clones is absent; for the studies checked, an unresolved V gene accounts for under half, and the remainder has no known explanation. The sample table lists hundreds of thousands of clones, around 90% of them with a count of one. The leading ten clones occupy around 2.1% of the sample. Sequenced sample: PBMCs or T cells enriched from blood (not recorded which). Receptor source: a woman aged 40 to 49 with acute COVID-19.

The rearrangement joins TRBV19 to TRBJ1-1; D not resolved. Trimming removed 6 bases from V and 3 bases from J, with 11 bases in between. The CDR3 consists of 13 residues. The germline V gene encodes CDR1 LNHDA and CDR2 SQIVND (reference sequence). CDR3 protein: CASSEYRDTEAFF. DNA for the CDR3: TGTGCCAGTAGCGAGTACAGAGACACTGAAGCTTTCTTT.

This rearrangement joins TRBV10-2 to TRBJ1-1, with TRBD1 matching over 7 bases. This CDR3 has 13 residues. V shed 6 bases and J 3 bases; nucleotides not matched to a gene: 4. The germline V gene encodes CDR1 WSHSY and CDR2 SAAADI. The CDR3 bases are TGCGCCAGCAGCCTCACAGGGGACACTGAAGCTTTCTTT. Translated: CASSLTGDTEAFF.

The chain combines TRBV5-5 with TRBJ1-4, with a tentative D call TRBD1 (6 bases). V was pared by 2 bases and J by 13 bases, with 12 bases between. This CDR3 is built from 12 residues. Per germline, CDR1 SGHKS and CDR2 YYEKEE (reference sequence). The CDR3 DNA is TGTGCCAGCAGCTTCTCGGGGGGCGTACTGTTTTTT. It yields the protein CASSFSGGVLFF.

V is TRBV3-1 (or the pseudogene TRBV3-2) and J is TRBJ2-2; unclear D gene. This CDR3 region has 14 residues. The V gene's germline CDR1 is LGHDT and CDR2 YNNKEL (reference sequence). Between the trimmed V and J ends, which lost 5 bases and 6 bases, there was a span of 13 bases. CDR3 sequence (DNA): TGTGCCAGCAGCGCCTCCAGGAAGTCCGGGGAGCTGTTTTTT. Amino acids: CASSASRKSGELFF.

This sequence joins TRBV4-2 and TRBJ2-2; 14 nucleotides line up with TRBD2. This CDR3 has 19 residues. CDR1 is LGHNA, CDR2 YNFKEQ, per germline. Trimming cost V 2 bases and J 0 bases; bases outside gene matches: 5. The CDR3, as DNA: TGTGCCAGCAGCCAATCTGCGACTAGCGGGGGGGCGAACACCGGGGAGCTGTTTTTT. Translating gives CASSQSATSGGANTGELFF.

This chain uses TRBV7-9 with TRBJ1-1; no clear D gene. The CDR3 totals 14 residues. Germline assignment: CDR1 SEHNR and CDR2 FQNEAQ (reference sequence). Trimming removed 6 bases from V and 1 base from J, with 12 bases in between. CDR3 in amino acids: CASRRSDSNTEAFF. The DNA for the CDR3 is TGTGCCAGCAGGCGGTCGGATTCGAACACTGAAGCTTTCTTT.

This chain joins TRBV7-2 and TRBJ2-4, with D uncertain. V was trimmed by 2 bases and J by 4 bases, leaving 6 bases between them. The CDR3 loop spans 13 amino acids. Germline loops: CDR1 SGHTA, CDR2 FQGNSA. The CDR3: CASSLSTKNIQYF. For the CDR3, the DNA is TGTGCCAGCAGCTTAAGCACGAAAAACATTCAGTACTTC. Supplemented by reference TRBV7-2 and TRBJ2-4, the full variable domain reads GAGVSQSPSNKVTEKGKDVELRCDPISGHTALYWYRQSLGQGLEFLIYFQGNSAPDKSGLPSDRFSAERTGGSVSTLTIQRTQQEDSAVYLCASSLSTKNIQYFGAGTRLSVL.

The CDR3 sequence is CAWIRGGYGYTF. The CDR3 DNA reads TGTGCCTGGATCCGAGGGGGCTATGGCTACACCTTC. The chain has TRBV30 and TRBJ1-2; tentatively, D is TRBD1 (6 bases). Germline CDR1 reads GTSNPN; CDR2 reads SVGIG (reference sequence). The V end lost 4 bases, the J end lost 4 bases, and 10 bases lay between the germline ends. This CDR3 is built from 12 residues. Combining the CDR3 with reference TRBV30 and TRBJ1-2 gives the whole variable domain SQTIHQWPATLVQPVGSPLSLECTVEGTSNPNLYWYRQAAGRGLQLLFYSVGIGQISSEVPQNLSASRPQDRQFILSSKKLLLSDSGFYLCAWIRGGYGYTFGSGTRLTVV.

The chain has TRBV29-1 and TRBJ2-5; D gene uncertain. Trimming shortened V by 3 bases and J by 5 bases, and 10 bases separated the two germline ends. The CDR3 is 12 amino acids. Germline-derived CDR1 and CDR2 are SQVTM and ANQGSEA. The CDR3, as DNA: TGCAGCGTTGATGCGGATTGGGAGACCCAGTACTTC. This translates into CSVDADWETQYF.

This CDR3 reads CASSWGQVNTEAFF. The CDR3 bases are TGCGCCAGCAGCTGGGGACAGGTGAACACTGAAGCTTTCTTT. V is TRBV5-1 and J is TRBJ1-1; 8 nucleotides agree with TRBD1. Germline values: CDR1 SGHRS, CDR2 YFSETQ. The J segment lost 0 bases and the V segment lost 3 bases, leaving 1 base of the junction unmatched. The CDR3 is 14 residues long.

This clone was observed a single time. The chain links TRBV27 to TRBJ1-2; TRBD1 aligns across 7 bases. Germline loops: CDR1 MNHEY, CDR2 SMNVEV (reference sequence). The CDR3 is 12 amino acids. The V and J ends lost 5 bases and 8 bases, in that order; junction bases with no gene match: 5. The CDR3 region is CASSNDRAGYTF. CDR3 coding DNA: TGTGCCAGCAGTAATGACAGGGCCGGCTACACCTTC.

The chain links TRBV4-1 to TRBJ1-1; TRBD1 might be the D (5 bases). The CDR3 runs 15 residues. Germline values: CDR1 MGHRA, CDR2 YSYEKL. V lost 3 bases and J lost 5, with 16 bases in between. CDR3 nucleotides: TGCGCCAGCAGCCATCAGTACCCCAGGGATACTGAAGCTTTCTTT. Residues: CASSHQYPRDTEAFF.

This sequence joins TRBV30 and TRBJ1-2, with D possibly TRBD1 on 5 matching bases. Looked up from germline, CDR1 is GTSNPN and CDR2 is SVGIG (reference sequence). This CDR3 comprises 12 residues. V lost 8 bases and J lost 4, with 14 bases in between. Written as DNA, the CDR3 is TGTGCCGGCCAACAGGCGGTCTATGGCTACACCTTC. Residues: CAGQQAVYGYTF.